These 9 T cell receptor beta chains were sequenced from one sample in a study of OX40 agonist ivuxolimab in advanced cancers. Repertoires were generated with immunoSEQ multiplex PCR, while TCRdb's copy carries only in-frame clones and drops some. The data show tens of thousands of clones, approximately 80% seen once. This specimen was CD4+ or CD8+ T cells sorted from blood, taken in a trial of the OX40 agonist ivuxolimab. These receptors were taken from an adult with an advanced solid tumor such as melanoma, head and neck, liver or kidney cancer.

J is TRBJ2-1 and V is TRBV27; unclear D gene. This CDR3 contains 13 residues. The V gene lost 3 bases and the J gene lost 5 bases, with 8 bases spanning the gap. Germline V gene lookup returns CDR1 MNHEY and CDR2 SMNVEV (reference sequence). The CDR3 spells CASSFTVDNEQFF. DNA for the CDR3: TGTGCCAGCAGTTTTACAGTGGACAATGAGCAGTTCTTC.

The J gene is TRBJ2-5, the V gene TRBV9, with a possible D match to TRBD2 (6 bases). Trimming stripped 0 bases from V and 4 bases from J, with 16 bases between. Per the germline V gene, CDR1 is SGDLS and CDR2 is YYNGEE. The CDR3 spans 16 residues. The chain's CDR3 is CASSVVGGRLRETQYF. The CDR3 bases are TGTGCCAGCAGCGTAGTCGGGGGTCGCCTGAGAGAGACCCAGTACTTC.

This chain links TRBV10-1 with TRBJ2-7; tentative D call: TRBD1 (7 bases). Trimming shortened V by 9 bases and J by 5 bases, and 14 bases separated the two germline ends. The CDR3 runs to 12 residues. CDR1 is WNHNN, CDR2 SYGVQD, per germline (reference sequence). The CDR3 loop reads CASSSGGHEQYF. The CDR3 DNA follows: TGCGCCAGTAGCTCAGGGGGGCACGAGCAGTACTTC.

The CDR3 region is CASSFKGGRTEAFF. For the CDR3, the DNA is TGTGCCAGCAGCTTTAAAGGGGGGAGGACTGAAGCTTTCTTT. The V call is TRBV13, the J call TRBJ1-1, with TRBD1 as a possible D gene (6 bases). Germline V gene sequence: CDR1 PRHDT, CDR2 FYEKMQ (reference sequence). V lost 3 bases and J 5 bases, leaving 13 bases between the germline ends. This CDR3 region has 14 residues.

J is TRBJ2-1 and V is TRBV28, with TRBD2 matching over 8 bases. The germline V gene encodes CDR1 MDHEN and CDR2 SYDVKM. The CDR3 extends over 14 amino acids. The V and J ends lost 5 bases and 8 bases, in that order; junction bases with no gene match: 8. The CDR3 DNA is TGTGCCAGCAGTCTAGCGGGTGGATCTCATGAGCAGTTCTTC. Amino acid sequence: CASSLAGGSHEQFF.

This chain links TRBV27 with TRBJ2-1; a possible D gene is TRBD1 (5 bases). This CDR3 comprises 15 residues. With 4 bases removed from V and 0 bases from J, the gap between germline ends came to 10 bases. In germline, CDR1 is MNHEY, CDR2 SMNVEV (reference sequence). CDR3 coding DNA: TGTGCCAGCAGTTACAGGTCGAGCTCCTACAATGAGCAGTTCTTC. Encoded protein: CASSYRSSSYNEQFF.

The gene calls are TRBV5-5 and TRBJ2-5; 7 nucleotides agree with TRBD2. The CDR3 consists of 16 residues. Germline-derived CDR1 and CDR2 are SGHKS and YYEKEE (reference sequence). Losses at the gene ends were 6 bases for V and 5 bases for J; bases not matched to a gene: 16. The CDR3 DNA reads as TGTGCCAGCAAATTACCCCCGGGACTACAAGGGGAGACCCAGTACTTC. Translation gives CASKLPPGLQGETQYF.

V and J are TRBV6-5 and TRBJ1-5, with D hard to call. This CDR3 is built from 11 residues. V was trimmed by 1 base and J by 7 bases, leaving 2 bases between them. Germline loops: CDR1 MNHEY, CDR2 SVGAGI. CDR3 loop: CASSYWQPQHF. CDR3 nucleotide sequence: TGTGCCAGCAGTTACTGGCAGCCCCAGCATTTT.

The chain couples TRBV4-1 to TRBJ2-3; the D gene could be TRBD1 or TRBD2 (6 bases each). This CDR3 has 15 residues. CDR1 and CDR2 (germline): MGHRA, YSYEKL. V was cut by 0 bases and J by 4 bases, with 11 bases left in between. In DNA form, the CDR3 reads TGCGCCAGCAGCCAAGATCGGAGGGGGGCAGATACGCAGTATTTT. It yields the protein CASSQDRRGADTQYF.